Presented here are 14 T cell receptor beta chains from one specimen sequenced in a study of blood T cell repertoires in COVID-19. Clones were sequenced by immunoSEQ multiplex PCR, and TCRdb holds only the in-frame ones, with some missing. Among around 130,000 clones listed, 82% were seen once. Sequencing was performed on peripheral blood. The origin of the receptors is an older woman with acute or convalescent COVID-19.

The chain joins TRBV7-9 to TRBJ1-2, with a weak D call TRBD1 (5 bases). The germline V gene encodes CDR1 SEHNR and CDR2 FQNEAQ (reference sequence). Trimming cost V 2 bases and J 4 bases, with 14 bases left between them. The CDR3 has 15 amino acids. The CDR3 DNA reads TGTGCCAGCAGCTTAACTGGGGCGCGGTTCTATGGCTACACCTTC. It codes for CASSLTGARFYGYTF.

CDR3 in DNA: TGTGCCAGCAGTCCGTCGGGGACAGATACGCAGTATTTT. Its translation is CASSPSGTDTQYF. V usage is TRBV27 and J usage is TRBJ2-3; perhaps TRBD2 as D (5 bases). Trimming took off 5 bases at V and 3 bases at J, with 9 bases between the two ends. From germline, CDR1 is MNHEY and CDR2 SMNVEV (reference sequence). The CDR3 totals 13 residues.

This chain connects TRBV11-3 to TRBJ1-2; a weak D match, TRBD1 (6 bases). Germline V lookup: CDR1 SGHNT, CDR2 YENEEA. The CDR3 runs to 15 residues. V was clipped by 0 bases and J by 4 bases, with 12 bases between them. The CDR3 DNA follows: TGTGCCAGCAGCTTAGACCTCCAGGGGATCTATGGCTACACCTTC. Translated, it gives CASSLDLQGIYGYTF. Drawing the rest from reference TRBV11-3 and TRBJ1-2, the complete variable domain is EAGVVQSPRYKIIEKKQPVAFWCNPISGHNTLYWYLQNLGQGPELLIRYENEEAVDDSQLPKDRFSAERLKGVDSTLKIQPAELGDSAVYLCASSLDLQGIYGYTFGSGTRLTVV.

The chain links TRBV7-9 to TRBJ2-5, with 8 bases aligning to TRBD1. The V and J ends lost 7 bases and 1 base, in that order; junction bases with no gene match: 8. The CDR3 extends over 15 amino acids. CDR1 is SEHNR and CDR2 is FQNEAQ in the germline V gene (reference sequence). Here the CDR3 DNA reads TGTGCCAGCACCCCCCAGGGACAGGTCCAAGAGACCCAGTACTTC. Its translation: CASTPQGQVQETQYF.

The CDR3 DNA reads as TGTGCCAGCTCCCGAATACCGGGACTAATGAACACCGGGGAGCTGTTTTTT. Its protein is CASSRIPGLMNTGELFF. The chain has TRBV9 and TRBJ2-2, with 7 positions matching TRBD2. This CDR3 has 17 amino acids. V lost 7 bases and J lost 1; bases outside the gene matches: 13. Germline V gives CDR1 SGDLS, CDR2 YYNGEE. The full variable domain, its missing parts supplied by reference TRBV9 and TRBJ2-2, is DSGVTQTPKHLITATGQRVTLRCSPRSGDLSVYWYQQSLDQGLQFLIQYYNGEERAKGNILERFSAQQFPDLHSELNLSSLELGDSALYFCASSRIPGLMNTGELFFGEGSRLTVL.

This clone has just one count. The CDR3 is CASRPGTQETQYF. The CDR3, as DNA: TGTGCCAGCAGACCCGGGACACAAGAGACCCAGTACTTC. V is TRBV21-1 and J is TRBJ2-5; the table gives TRBD1 as D, unverified against the DNA. TRBV21-1 is given as a pseudogene. CDR3 length: 13 residues.

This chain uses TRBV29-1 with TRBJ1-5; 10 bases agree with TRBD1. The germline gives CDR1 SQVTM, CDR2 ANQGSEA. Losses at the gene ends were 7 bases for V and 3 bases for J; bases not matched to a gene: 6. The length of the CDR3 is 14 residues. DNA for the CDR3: TGCAGCGCCGCAGACAGGGGGCACAATCAGCCCCAGCATTTT. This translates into CSAADRGHNQPQHF.

CDR3 sequence reads: CASSPLSGTGSGNTIYF. The CDR3 DNA sequence: TGTGCCAGCTCACCACTAAGCGGGACAGGGTCGGGAAACACCATATATTTT. The V call is TRBV18, the J call TRBJ1-3; TRBD1 aligns across 9 bases. CDR3 length equals 17 residues. Germline V CDR1 and CDR2: KGHSH, LQKENI. The ends lost 1 base at V and 4 bases at J; junction bases unmatched: 8.

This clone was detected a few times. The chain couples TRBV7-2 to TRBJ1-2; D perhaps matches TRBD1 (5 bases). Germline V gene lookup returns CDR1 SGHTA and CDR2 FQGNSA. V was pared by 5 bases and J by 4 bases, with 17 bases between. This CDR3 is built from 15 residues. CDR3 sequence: CASSNSVGQGYGYTF. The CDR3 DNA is TGTGCCAGCAGCAACTCGGTTGGGCAGGGCTATGGCTACACCTTC.

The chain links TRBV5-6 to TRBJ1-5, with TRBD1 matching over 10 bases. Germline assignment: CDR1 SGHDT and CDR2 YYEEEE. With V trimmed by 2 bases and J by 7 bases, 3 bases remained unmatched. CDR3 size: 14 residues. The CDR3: CASSFGQGGQPQHF. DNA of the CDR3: TGTGCCAGCAGCTTTGGACAGGGGGGACAGCCCCAGCATTTT.

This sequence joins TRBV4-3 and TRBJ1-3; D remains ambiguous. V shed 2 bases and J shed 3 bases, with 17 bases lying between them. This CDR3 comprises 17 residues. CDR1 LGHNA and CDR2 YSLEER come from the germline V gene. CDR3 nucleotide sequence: TGCGCCAGCAGCCAATTGGGAACAGAGGGTTTTGGAAACACCATATATTTT. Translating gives CASSQLGTEGFGNTIYF.

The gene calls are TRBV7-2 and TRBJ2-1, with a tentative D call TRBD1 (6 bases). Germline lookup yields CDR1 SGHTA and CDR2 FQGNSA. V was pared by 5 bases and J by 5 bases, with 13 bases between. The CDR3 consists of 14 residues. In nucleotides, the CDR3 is TGTGCCAGCAGCCGTACAGGACAGAACAATGAGCAGTTCTTC. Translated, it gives CASSRTGQNNEQFF.

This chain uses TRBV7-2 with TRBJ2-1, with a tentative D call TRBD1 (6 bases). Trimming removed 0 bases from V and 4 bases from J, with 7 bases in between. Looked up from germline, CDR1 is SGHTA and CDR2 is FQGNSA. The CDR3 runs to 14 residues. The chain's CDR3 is CASSLAGAYNEQFF. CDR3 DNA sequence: TGTGCCAGCAGCTTAGCGGGGGCTTACAATGAGCAGTTCTTC. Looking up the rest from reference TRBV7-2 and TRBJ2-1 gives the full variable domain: GAGVSQSPSNKVTEKGKDVELRCDPISGHTALYWYRQSLGQGLEFLIYFQGNSAPDKSGLPSDRFSAERTGGSVSTLTIQRTQQEDSAVYLCASSLAGAYNEQFFGPGTRLTVL.

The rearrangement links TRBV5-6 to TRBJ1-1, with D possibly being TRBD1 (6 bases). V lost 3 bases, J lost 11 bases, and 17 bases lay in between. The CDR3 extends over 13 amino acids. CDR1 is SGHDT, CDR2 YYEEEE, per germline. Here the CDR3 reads CASSYGQRTGAFF. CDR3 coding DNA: TGTGCCAGCAGCTACGGACAGAGGACCGGGGCTTTCTTT.